This entry is about one T cell receptor (beta chain). Its antigen remains unidentified. Data came from immunoSEQ multiplex PCR; TCRdb stores just in-frame clones and leaves some out. The sample consists of tens of thousands of clones, approximately 90% of them appearing once. The data stem from a study of OX40 agonist ivuxolimab in advanced cancers. Overall study findings and caveats: Near-lowest levels of clonal expansion characterized partial responders at 0.1-3.0 mg/kg.

Trimming left V 6 bases short and J 3 bases short, with 5 bases between. This CDR3 region has 11 residues. The V gene's germline CDR1 is SEHNR and CDR2 FQNEAQ (reference sequence). The starting material was CD4+ or CD8+ T cells sorted from blood, obtained in a trial of the OX40 agonist ivuxolimab. The source is an adult with an advanced solid tumor such as melanoma, head and neck, liver or kidney cancer. The chain has TRBV7-9 and TRBJ1-1; unclear D gene. DNA for the CDR3: TGTGCCAGCAGTATAGACACTGAAGCTTTCTTT. Protein: CASSIDTEAFF.